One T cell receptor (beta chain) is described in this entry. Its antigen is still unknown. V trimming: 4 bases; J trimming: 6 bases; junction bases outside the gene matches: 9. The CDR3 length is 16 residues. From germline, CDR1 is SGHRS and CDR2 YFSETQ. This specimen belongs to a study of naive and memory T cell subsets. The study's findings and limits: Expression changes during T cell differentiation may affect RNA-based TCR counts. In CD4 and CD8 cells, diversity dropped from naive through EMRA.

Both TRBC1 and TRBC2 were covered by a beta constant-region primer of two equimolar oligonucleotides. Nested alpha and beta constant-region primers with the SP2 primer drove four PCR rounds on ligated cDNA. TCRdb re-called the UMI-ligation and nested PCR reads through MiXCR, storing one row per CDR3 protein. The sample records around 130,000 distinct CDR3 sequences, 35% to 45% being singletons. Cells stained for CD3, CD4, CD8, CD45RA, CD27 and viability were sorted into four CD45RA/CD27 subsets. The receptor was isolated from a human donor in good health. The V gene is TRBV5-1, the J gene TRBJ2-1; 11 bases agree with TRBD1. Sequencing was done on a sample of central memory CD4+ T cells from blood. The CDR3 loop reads CASSISDRGLSNEQFF. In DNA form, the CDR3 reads TGCGCCAGCAGCATATCGGACAGGGGGCTGAGCAATGAGCAGTTCTTC.